This T cell receptor beta chain is from a study of radiotherapy plus CTLA-4 blockade in lung cancer. Study-level information: There were objective responses in roughly 17% of patients, and 31% had disease control.

Profiling relied on immunoSEQ multiplex PCR, and the TCRdb table lists in-frame clones only, not all of them. Of some 110,000 clones in the sample, roughly 80% are singletons; the top ten hold approximately 5%. This clone has only a few counts. Its antigen is undetermined. Findings and caveats of the study: Once radiotherapy plus ipilimumab had been given, TCR clones derived from tumor expanded in blood.

CDR3 length: 17 amino acids. Losses at the gene ends were 4 bases for V and 3 bases for J; bases not matched to a gene: 12. CDR1 and CDR2 (germline): SGHRS, YFSETQ. The J gene is TRBJ2-1, the V gene TRBV5-1, with TRBD2 matching over 8 bases. The TCR sequence derives from a human donor with non-small cell lung cancer who had a partial response to radiotherapy plus ipilimumab. The source was peripheral blood, collected from a patient treated with radiotherapy plus ipilimumab. CDR3 residues: CASSPNPGGEVYNEQFF. CDR3 DNA: TGCGCCAGCAGCCCAAATCCGGGGGGGGAGGTCTACAATGAGCAGTTCTTC.